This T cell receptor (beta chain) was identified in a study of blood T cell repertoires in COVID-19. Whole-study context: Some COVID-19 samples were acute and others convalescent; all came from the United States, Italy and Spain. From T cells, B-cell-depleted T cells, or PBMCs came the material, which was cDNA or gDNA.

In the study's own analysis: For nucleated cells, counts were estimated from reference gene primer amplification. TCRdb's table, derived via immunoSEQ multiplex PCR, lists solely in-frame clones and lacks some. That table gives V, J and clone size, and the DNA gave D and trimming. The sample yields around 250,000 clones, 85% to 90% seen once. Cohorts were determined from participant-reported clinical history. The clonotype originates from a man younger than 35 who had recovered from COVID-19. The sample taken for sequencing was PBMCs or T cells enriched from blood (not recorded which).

The CDR3 DNA reads TGTGCCAGCTCCCAGACTAGCGGGAGGGCCGAGCAGTACTTC. This codes for CASSQTSGRAEQYF. V is TRBV18 and J is TRBJ2-7, with 14 bases lining up with TRBD2. CDR1 is KGHSH and CDR2 is LQKENI in the germline V gene. CDR3 length equals 14 residues. Trimming cost V 6 bases and J 6 bases; bases outside gene matches: 4.